A selection of T cell receptor beta chains follows, all from one sample in a study of early T cells in non-severe SARS-CoV-2 infection. One entry per CDR3 protein results from TCRdb running MiXCR on the 5' RACE reads. The sample has 60,000 to 65,000 distinct CDR3 sequences, roughly 9% seen once. The starting material was whole blood, obtained at baseline. These receptors were taken from an adult who was a healthcare worker with PCR-confirmed SARS-CoV-2 infection or an uninfected control (not recorded which). Each CDR3 is given with its conserved first and last residue. D genes are given only for firm matches. Not all rows give a size; the values are once, few, many and, for expanded clones, a class.

clone size	V gene	J gene	D gene	CDR3 DNA	CDR3 protein
.	TRBV3-1	TRBJ2-7	.	TGTGCCAGCAGCCAAGATCTCAGGACCCCCTCCTACGAGCAGTACTTC	CASSQDLRTPSYEQYF
many	TRBV12-3/TRBV12-4	TRBJ2-3	.	TGTGCCAGCAGTTTAGCCCCATCAGATACGCAGTATTTT	CASSLAPSDTQYF
few	TRBV7-2	TRBJ2-1	TRBD2	TGTGCCAGCAGCTTCGTCCTAGCGGGAGCGGATGAGCAGTTCTTC	CASSFVLAGADEQFF
many	TRBV5-1	TRBJ2-1	.	TGCGCCAGCAGCTTCCTAGGCCGCAATGAGCAGTTCTTC	CASSFLGRNEQFF
few	TRBV27	TRBJ2-1	TRBD2	TGTGCCAGCAGTCCCCTAGGCGGGACTAAGGGTGAGCAGTTCTTC	CASSPLGGTKGEQFF
few	TRBV5-1	TRBJ2-1	.	TGCGCCAGCAGCCTGGAGGGGAGCTACAATGAGCAGTTCTTC	CASSLEGSYNEQFF
few	TRBV3-1	TRBJ2-5	.	TGTGCCAGCAGCGAGGACCAAAACGAAGAGACCCAGTACTTC	CASSEDQNEETQYF
few	TRBV13	TRBJ2-2	TRBD2	TGTGCCAGCAGCCCGGGACTAGCGATGAACACCGGGGAGCTGTTTTTT	CASSPGLAMNTGELFF
few	TRBV6-5	TRBJ2-7	TRBD2	TGTGCCAGCGCTTGGGCTAGCGGGAGTCGCGAGCAGTACTTC	CASAWASGSREQYF
few	TRBV4-2	TRBJ2-7	.	TGTGCCAGCAGCCCTGGGGGGCTCGAGCAGTACTTC	CASSPGGLEQYF
.	TRBV9	TRBJ2-7	.	TGTGCCAGCAGCACGGGACTGAATCACGAGCAGTACTTC	CASSTGLNHEQYF
few	TRBV6-1	TRBJ1-5	.	TGTGCCAGCAGTAGGGGGGTTCAGCCCCAGCATTTT	CASSRGVQPQHF
.	TRBV12-3/TRBV12-4	TRBJ2-1	TRBD2	TGTGCCAGCAGTGCTACTAGCGGGAGGGTAAATGAGCAGTTCTTC	CASSATSGRVNEQFF
few	TRBV10-2	TRBJ2-3	TRBD1	TGCGCCAGCAGCCGAACCCAATCTAGCCGACAGGGGGCTGTGACAGATACGCAGTATTTT	CASSRTQSSRQGAVTDTQYF
.	TRBV13	TRBJ2-7	TRBD1	TGTGCCAGCAGCTTAGAGGGACAGGGGACCTACGAGCAGTACTTC	CASSLEGQGTYEQYF
.	TRBV4-3	TRBJ2-1	.	TGCGCCAGCAGCCAAGATCTAGTCTATGAGCAGTTCTTC	CASSQDLVYEQFF
.	TRBV24-1	TRBJ2-1	TRBD2	TGTGCCACAGCTGGGACTAGCGGGAGCAATGAGCAGTTCTTC	CATAGTSGSNEQFF
many	TRBV2	TRBJ2-5	.	TGTGCCAGCACCGAAGGGAAGGTAGCGGACCAAGAGACCCAGTACTTC	CASTEGKVADQETQYF
few	TRBV7-3	TRBJ2-5	.	TGTGCCAGCAGCCCAGGGTCGAGGGAGACCCAGTACTTC	CASSPGSRETQYF
medium-sized	TRBV11-2	TRBJ2-7	TRBD2	TGTGCCAGCAGCCCCGGGACTAGCGGTTACGAGCAGTACTTC	CASSPGTSGYEQYF
.	TRBV7-2	TRBJ2-7	TRBD1	TGTGCCAGCAGCTCCTCCGGGACAGCTTACTACGAGCAGTACTTC	CASSSSGTAYYEQYF
many	TRBV20-1	TRBJ2-5	.	TGCAGTGCTCAACCACAGGACGGGAGTACACGAGAGACCCAGTACTTC	CSAQPQDGSTRETQYF
few	TRBV3-1	TRBJ2-1	TRBD2	TGTGCCAGCAGGAAAGCGGGAGTGCTGGGTGAGCAGTTCTTC	CASRKAGVLGEQFF
many	TRBV20-1	TRBJ1-5	.	TGCAGTGCTAGACCGGGATCTAAGGGCGATCAGCCCCAGCATTTT	CSARPGSKGDQPQHF
many	TRBV27	TRBJ2-7	.	TGTGCCAGCAGTCCGGATGCCTACGAGCAGTACTTC	CASSPDAYEQYF
.	TRBV10-3	TRBJ1-2	.	TGTGCCATCAGTCCAACCGGGACGGACCTTTATGGCTACACCTTC	CAISPTGTDLYGYTF
.	TRBV20-1	TRBJ1-1	TRBD1	TGCAGTGCTAGGGCGGTACCGGGACAGACGAACACTGAAGCTTTCTTT	CSARAVPGQTNTEAFF
.	TRBV7-6	TRBJ2-3	.	TGTGCCAGCAGCCACAGGGGTCTCGCGGGAGTGGGCAGAGATACGCAGTATTTT	CASSHRGLAGVGRDTQYF
few	TRBV5-4	TRBJ2-3	TRBD1	TGTGCCAGCAGCTTGAAATACGACAGGGGATCCACAGATACGCAGTATTTT	CASSLKYDRGSTDTQYF
many	TRBV11-2	TRBJ2-1	TRBD2	TGTGCCAGCAGCTTACGCGGGGGGTCTGAGCAGTTCTTC	CASSLRGGSEQFF
few	TRBV7-9	TRBJ2-5	TRBD2	TGTGCCAGCAGCCCCGGACTAGCGGGGACAACCCAAGAGACCCAGTACTTC	CASSPGLAGTTQETQYF
many	TRBV12-5	TRBJ2-7	TRBD2	TGTGCTAGTGGTTCCCCCGGGACTAGCTTGTACGAGCAGTATTTC	CASGSPGTSLYEQYF
.	TRBV6-2/TRBV6-3	TRBJ2-2	.	TGTGCCAGCAGCCGGGCGGGCACCGGGGAGCTGTTTTTT	CASSRAGTGELFF